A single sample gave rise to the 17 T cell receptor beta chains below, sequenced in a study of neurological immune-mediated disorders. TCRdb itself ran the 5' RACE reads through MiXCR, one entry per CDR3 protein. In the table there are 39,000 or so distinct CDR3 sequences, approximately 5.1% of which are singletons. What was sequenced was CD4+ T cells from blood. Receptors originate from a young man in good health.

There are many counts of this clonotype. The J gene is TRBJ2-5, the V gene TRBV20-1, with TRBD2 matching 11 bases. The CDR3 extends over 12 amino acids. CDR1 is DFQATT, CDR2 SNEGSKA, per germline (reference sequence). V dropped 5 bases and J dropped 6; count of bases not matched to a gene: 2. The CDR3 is CSARLAGQTQYF. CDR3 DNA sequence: TGCAGTGCTCGACTAGCGGGGCAGACCCAGTACTTC.

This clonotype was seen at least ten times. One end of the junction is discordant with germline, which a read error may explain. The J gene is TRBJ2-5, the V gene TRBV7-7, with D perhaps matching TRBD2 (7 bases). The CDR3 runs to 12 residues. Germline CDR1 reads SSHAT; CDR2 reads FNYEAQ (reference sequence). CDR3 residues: CASSPGGRAQYF. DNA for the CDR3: TGTGCTAGCAGCCCCGGGGGGCGGGCCCAGTACTTC.

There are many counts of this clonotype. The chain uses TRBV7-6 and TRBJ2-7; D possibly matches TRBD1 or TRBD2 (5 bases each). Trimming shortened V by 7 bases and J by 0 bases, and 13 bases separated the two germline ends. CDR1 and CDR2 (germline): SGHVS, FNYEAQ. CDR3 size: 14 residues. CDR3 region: CASTEGQLSYEQYF. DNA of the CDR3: TGTGCCAGCACTGAGGGGCAACTCTCCTACGAGCAGTACTTC.

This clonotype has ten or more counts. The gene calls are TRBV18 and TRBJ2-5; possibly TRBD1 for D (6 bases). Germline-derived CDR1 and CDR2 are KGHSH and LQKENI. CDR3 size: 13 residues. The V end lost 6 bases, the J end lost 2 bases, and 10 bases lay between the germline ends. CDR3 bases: TGTGCCAGCTCGCGACAGGAACAAGAGACCCAGTACTTC. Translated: CASSRQEQETQYF.

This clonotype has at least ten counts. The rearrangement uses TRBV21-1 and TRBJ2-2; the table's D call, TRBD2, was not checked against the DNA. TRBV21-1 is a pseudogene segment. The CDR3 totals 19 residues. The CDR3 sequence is CASSKSSSGGSANTGELFF. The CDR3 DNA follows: TGTGCCAGCAGCAAATCCTCTAGCGGGGGGAGCGCGAACACCGGGGAGCTGTTTTTT.

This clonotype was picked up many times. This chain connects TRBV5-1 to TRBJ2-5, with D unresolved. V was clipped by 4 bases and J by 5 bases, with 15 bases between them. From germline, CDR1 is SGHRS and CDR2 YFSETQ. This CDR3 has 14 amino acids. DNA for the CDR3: TGCGCCAGCAGCGAGCAGGTATCTTCGGAGACCCAGTACTTC. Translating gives CASSEQVSSETQYF.

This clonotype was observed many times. The DNA of the CDR3 is TGTGCCAGCATCCTGGGGGGGGCCACTGAAGCTTTCTTT. Its protein product is CASILGGATEAFF. This sequence joins TRBV12-3 or TRBV12-4 and TRBJ1-1, with D perhaps TRBD1 (6 bases). V gave up 7 bases and J gave up 4 bases, with 13 bases separating them. This CDR3 contains 13 residues.

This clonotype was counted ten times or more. The CDR3 reads CASSLLREGGYTF. CDR3 sequence (DNA): TGTGCCAGCAGTTTGCTCAGGGAAGGTGGCTACACCTTC. The rearrangement uses TRBV12-3 or TRBV12-4 and TRBJ1-2; a possible D gene is TRBD1 (5 bases). CDR3 length equals 13 residues. V lost 3 bases to trimming and J lost 7 bases, with 12 bases between them.

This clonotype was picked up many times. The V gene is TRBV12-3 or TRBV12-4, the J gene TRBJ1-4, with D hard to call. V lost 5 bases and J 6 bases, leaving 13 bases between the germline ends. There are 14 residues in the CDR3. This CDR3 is CASSNKGRDEKLFF. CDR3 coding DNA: TGTGCCAGCAGTAACAAGGGAAGAGATGAAAAACTGTTTTTT.

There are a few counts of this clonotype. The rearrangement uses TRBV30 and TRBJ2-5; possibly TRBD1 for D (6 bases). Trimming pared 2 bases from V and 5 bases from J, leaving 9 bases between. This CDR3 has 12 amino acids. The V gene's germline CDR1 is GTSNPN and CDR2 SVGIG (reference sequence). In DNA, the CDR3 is TGTGCCTGGAGTAGGCAGGGGGAGACCCAGTACTTC. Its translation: CAWSRQGETQYF.

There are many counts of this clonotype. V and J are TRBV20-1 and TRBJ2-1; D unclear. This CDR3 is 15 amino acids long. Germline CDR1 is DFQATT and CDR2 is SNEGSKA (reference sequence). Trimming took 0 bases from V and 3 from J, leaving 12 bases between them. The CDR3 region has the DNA TGCAGTGCTAGAGATCCCCCTCCGGGCTACAATGAGCAGTTCTTC. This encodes CSARDPPPGYNEQFF.

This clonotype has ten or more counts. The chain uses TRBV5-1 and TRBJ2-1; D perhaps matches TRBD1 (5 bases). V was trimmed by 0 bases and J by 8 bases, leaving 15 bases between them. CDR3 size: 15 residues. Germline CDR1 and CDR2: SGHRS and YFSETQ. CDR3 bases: TGCGCCAGCAGCTTGGGGCAGGGCGGTCTCGATGAGCAGTTCTTC. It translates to CASSLGQGGLDEQFF.

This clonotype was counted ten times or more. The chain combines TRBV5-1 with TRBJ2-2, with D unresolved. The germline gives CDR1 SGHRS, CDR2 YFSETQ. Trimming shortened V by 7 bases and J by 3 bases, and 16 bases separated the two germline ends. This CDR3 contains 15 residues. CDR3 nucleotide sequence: TGCGCCAGCGAGGTGGCAGGAAGGGACACCGGGGAGCTGTTTTTT. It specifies CASEVAGRDTGELFF.

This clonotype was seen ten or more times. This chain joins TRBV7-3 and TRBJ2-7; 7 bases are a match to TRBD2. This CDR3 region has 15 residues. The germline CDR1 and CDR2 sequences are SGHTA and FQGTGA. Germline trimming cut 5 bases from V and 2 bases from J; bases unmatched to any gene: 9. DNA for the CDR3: TGTGCCAGCAGCCCCATCGTGGGGGGGACCTACGAGCAGTACTTC. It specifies CASSPIVGGTYEQYF.

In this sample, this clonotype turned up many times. CDR3 nucleotides: TGTGCCAGCAGCCGACTCGAGGTTGAAAAACTGTTTTTT. This encodes CASSRLEVEKLFF. The rearrangement uses TRBV4-2 and TRBJ1-4; D remains unclear. This CDR3 is 13 amino acids long. V was clipped by 4 bases and J by 7 bases, with 10 bases between them. In germline, CDR1 is LGHNA, CDR2 YNFKEQ.

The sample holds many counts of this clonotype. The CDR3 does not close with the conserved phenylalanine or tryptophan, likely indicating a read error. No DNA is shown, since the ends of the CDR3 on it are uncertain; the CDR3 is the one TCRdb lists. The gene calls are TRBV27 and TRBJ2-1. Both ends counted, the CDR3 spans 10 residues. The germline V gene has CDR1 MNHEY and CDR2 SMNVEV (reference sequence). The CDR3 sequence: CASSFPSSGR.

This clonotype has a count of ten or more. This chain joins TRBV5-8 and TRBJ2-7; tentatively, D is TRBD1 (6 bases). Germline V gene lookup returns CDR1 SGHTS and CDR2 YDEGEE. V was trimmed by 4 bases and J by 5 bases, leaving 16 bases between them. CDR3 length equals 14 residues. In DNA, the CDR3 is TGTGCCAGCAGCCCATGGACAGAGGAAGACGAGCAGTACTTC. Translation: CASSPWTEEDEQYF.